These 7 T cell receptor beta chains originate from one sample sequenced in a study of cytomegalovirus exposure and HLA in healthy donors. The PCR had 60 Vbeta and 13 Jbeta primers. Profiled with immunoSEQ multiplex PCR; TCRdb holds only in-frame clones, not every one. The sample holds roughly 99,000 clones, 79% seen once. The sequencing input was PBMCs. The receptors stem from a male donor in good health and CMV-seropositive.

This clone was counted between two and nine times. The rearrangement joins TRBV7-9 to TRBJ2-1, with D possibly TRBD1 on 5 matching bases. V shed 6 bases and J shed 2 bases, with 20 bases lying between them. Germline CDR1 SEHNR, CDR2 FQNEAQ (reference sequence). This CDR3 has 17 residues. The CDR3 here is CASSEWPKGIPYNEQFF. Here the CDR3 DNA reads TGTGCCAGCAGTGAGTGGCCAAAGGGGATCCCCTACAATGAGCAGTTCTTC.

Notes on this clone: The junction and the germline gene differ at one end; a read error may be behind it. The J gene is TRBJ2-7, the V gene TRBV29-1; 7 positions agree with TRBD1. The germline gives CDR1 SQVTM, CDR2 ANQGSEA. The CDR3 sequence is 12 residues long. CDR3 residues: CSVGGQTDEQHF. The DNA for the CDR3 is TGCAGCGTTGGGGGACAGACTGACGAGCAGCACTTC.

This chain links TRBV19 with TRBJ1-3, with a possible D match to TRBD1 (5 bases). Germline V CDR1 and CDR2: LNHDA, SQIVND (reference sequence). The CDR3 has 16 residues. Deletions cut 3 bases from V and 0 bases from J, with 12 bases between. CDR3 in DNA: TGTGCCAGTAGTATGCAAGGGGCCCACTCTGGAAACACCATATATTTT. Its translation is CASSMQGAHSGNTIYF.

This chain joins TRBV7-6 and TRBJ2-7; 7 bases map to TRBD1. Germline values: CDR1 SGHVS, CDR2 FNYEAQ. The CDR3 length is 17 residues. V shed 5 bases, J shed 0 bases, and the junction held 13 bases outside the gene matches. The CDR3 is CASSPRGPRTGSYEQYF. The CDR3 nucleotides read TGTGCCAGCAGCCCTAGGGGTCCACGGACAGGCTCCTACGAGCAGTACTTC.

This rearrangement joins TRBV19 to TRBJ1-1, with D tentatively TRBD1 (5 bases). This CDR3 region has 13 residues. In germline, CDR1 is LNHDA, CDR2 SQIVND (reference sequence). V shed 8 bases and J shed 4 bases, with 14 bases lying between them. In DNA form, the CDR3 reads TGTGCCAGTTCCAATTCGGGGGGCACTGAAGCTTTCTTT. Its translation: CASSNSGGTEAFF.

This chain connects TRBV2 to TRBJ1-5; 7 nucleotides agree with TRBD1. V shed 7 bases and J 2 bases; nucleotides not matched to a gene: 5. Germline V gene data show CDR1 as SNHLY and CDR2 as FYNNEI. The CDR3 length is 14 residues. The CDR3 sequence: CASTLGQGNQPQHF. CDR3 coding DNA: TGTGCCAGCACCCTCGGACAGGGCAATCAGCCCCAGCATTTT.

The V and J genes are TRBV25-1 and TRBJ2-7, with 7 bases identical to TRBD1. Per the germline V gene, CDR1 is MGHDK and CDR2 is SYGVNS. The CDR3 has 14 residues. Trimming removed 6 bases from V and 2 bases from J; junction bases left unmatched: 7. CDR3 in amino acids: CASRGQLDTYEQYF. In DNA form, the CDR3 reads TGTGCCAGCAGGGGACAGCTAGATACCTACGAGCAGTACTTC.